Below, one T cell receptor beta chain is given with its context. The antigen is undetermined. These data come from a study of prognosis after radiotherapy for stage I lung cancer. Genomic DNA yielded TCR beta CDR3, amplified by two-round multiplex PCR. Primers targeting each individual TRBV and TRBJ gene were applied in first-round PCR. Each CDR3 protein gets one entry after TCRdb re-called the multiplex PCR reads with MiXCR. The repertoire has some 20,000 distinct CDR3 sequences, around 55% of them found once; the top ten carry 25% to 30%. Regarding the study as a whole: In patients who developed distant metastases, Shannon entropy measured after stereotactic body radiation therapy was lower, and baseline Shannon entropy was not associated with metastases.

The V and J ends lost 5 bases and 3 bases respectively, with 14 bases between them. CDR3 size: 14 residues. Germline loops: CDR1 MNHEY, CDR2 SVGEGT. The chain combines TRBV6-2 or TRBV6-3 with TRBJ2-7; possibly TRBD1 or TRBD2 for D (5 bases each). The source is a donor over 45 with non-small cell lung cancer. The sequences come from PBMCs, collected before or after stereotactic body radiation therapy (not recorded which). CDR3 in DNA: TGTGCCAGCAGTCCCCGGGACGGAGTCTACGAGCAGTACTTC. Protein: CASSPRDGVYEQYF.